This paragraph reports one T cell receptor beta chain. Its antigen is unidentified. Isolated RNA was reverse transcribed into cDNA used as the sequencing template. Method: immunoSEQ multiplex PCR; TCRdb's copy keeps in-frame clones and lacks some. The sample lists about 15,000 clones, roughly 60% occurring once. The source of the sample is a study of CD8+ T cells in alopecia areata. As for the study in general: At a dose of 5 to 10 mg twice daily, oral tofacitinib was given to treated patients. Treatment ran 6 to 18 months, with 6 months of follow-up afterward.

Study-wide points: Lesional scalp, especially alopecia totalis/universalis, showed higher clonality than normal scalp. Scalp sequencing also captures normal skin's resident alphabeta T cells.

Germline V gives CDR1 SQVTM, CDR2 ANQGSEA. The V and J ends lost 7 bases and 0 bases, in that order; junction bases with no gene match: 10. CDR3 length equals 16 residues. Lesional scalp punch biopsies and peripheral blood came from alopecia areata patients. This TCR was sampled from a human donor with alopecia areata. The chain joins TRBV29-1 to TRBJ2-1, with 9 bases matching TRBD1. Sequenced: skin. CDR3 sequence: CSGTGAAAGSYNEQFF. Written as DNA, the CDR3 is TGCAGCGGGACAGGGGCCGCCGCGGGCTCCTACAATGAGCAGTTCTTC.